The 30 T cell receptor beta chains in this list originate from one sample, sequenced in a study of CD8 T cells in ankylosing spondylitis. From the 5' RACE reads, TCRdb called clonotypes with MiXCR, one entry per CDR3 protein. The sample has 100,000 to 150,000 distinct CDR3 sequences; roughly 10% are singletons. The specimen was blood, either unsorted or a sorted T cell fraction (not recorded which). These receptors were collected from a female donor with ankylosing spondylitis or in good health (not recorded which).

Points on this clonotype: The junction differs from germline at one of its ends, possibly a read error. CDR3 in amino acids: CVSSLGGYEQYF. The CDR3 DNA sequence: TGTGTCAGCAGCTTAGGGGGCTACGAGCAGTACTTC. V and J are TRBV7-9 and TRBJ2-7, with a tentative D call TRBD1 (6 bases). There are 12 residues in the CDR3. Germline V CDR1 and CDR2: SEHNR, FQNEAQ (reference sequence).

This chain joins TRBV19 and TRBJ1-1; D is unclear. Germline values: CDR1 LNHDA, CDR2 SQIVND (reference sequence). The V end was cut by 5 bases, the J end by 9 bases, with 10 bases between. The CDR3 contains 11 residues. Here the CDR3 reads CASSFRAQAFF. CDR3 coding DNA: TGTGCCAGTAGTTTCCGGGCCCAAGCTTTCTTT.

This clonotype came up many times. The gene calls are TRBV5-4 and TRBJ2-7; D possibly corresponds to TRBD1 (6 bases). CDR3 length: 14 residues. Germline V lookup: CDR1 SGHNT, CDR2 YYREEE (reference sequence). Trimming took off 3 bases at V and 0 bases at J, with 10 bases between the two ends. This chain's CDR3 is CASSSGQSSYEQYF. For the CDR3, the DNA is TGTGCCAGCAGCTCCGGACAGAGCTCCTACGAGCAGTACTTC.

With regard to this clonotype: This may be a read error, as it is one base from a much larger clone. The genes are TRBV10-2 and TRBJ1-1; a weak D match, TRBD1 (5 bases). The CDR3 covers 14 residues. The germline V and J ends were trimmed by 6 bases and 6 bases, with 17 bases remaining between them. In germline, CDR1 is WSHSY, CDR2 SAAADI. CDR3 DNA: TGCGCCAGCAGCGTTGGAGGGGTAGGGGCTGAAGCTTTCTTT. Translated: CASSVGGVGAEAFF.

The CDR3 bases are TGTGCCAGTCTAAATGCCCCGGGACAGAACTATGGCTACACCTTC. Translation gives CASLNAPGQNYGYTF. J is TRBJ1-2 and V is TRBV19; 7 positions match TRBD1. Losses at the gene ends were 8 bases for V and 2 bases for J; bases not matched to a gene: 11. This CDR3 contains 15 residues. The V gene's germline CDR1 is LNHDA and CDR2 SQIVND (reference sequence).

Note on this clonotype: Compared with germline, one end of the junction differs, possibly owing to a read error. This sequence joins TRBV9 and TRBJ1-1; 7 bases are a match to TRBD1. This CDR3 comprises 15 residues. The germline CDR1 and CDR2 sequences are SGDLS and YYNGEE. The CDR3 loop reads CASSGMAGGFTEAFF. The CDR3 DNA is TGTGCCAGCAGCGGGATGGCAGGGGGATTCACTGAAGCGTTCTTT.

This clonotype occurred many times. The genes are TRBV20-1 and TRBJ2-7; D possibly corresponds to TRBD1 (6 bases). The ends were cut back, 3 bases at V and 2 bases at J, with 20 bases in the middle. The CDR3 is made up of 16 amino acids. The germline gives CDR1 DFQATT, CDR2 SNEGSKA (reference sequence). The CDR3 here is CSARDPRLGGTYEQYF. The CDR3 bases are TGCAGTGCTAGGGACCCCCGGCTTGGGGGCACCTACGAGCAGTACTTC.

This chain links TRBV18 with TRBJ1-1, with D possibly being TRBD1 (5 bases). CDR3 length: 13 residues. The V gene lost 0 bases and the J gene lost 8 bases, with 10 bases spanning the gap. Germline CDR1 and CDR2: KGHSH and LQKENI. CDR3 protein: CASSPPGRGEAFF. CDR3 in DNA: TGTGCCAGCTCACCACCAGGGCGGGGGGAAGCTTTCTTT.

In its sample, this clonotype was seen many times. The chain uses TRBV6-1 and TRBJ2-3; TRBD1 or TRBD2 may be the D gene (5 bases each). Trimming cost V 9 bases and J 1 base, with 11 bases left between them. The CDR3 covers 13 residues. Germline V lookup: CDR1 MNHNS, CDR2 SASEGT. The CDR3 DNA reads TGTGCCAGTCGGGACGGAGGCACAGATACGCAGTATTTT. This gives the protein CASRDGGTDTQYF.

This clonotype was counted ten times or more. The chain is built from TRBV3-1 and TRBJ1-6; D gene unclear. CDR1 and CDR2 (germline): LGHDT, YNNKEL (reference sequence). Trimming cost V 0 bases and J 10 bases, with 4 bases left between them. The CDR3 length is 12 residues. The CDR3, as DNA: TGTGCCAGCAGCCAAGAAGGGTCACCCCTCCACTTT. Translated, it gives CASSQEGSPLHF.

This clonotype was recorded at least ten times. This sequence joins TRBV20-1 and TRBJ2-3; the D gene is possibly TRBD1 (5 bases). CDR3 size: 13 residues. The germline V gene has CDR1 DFQATT and CDR2 SNEGSKA (reference sequence). Trimming pared 2 bases from V and 2 bases from J, leaving 8 bases between. This CDR3 reads CSARRTTTDTQYF. In DNA, the CDR3 is TGCAGTGCTAGAAGGACAACCACAGATACGCAGTATTTT.

This clonotype was counted between two and nine times. The chain employs TRBV19 and TRBJ2-7, with TRBD2 matching over 7 bases. V lost 4 bases and J lost 1; bases outside the gene matches: 7. Germline lookup yields CDR1 LNHDA and CDR2 SQIVND (reference sequence). The CDR3 covers 15 residues. The CDR3 here is CASSRGERGSYEQYF. In DNA form, the CDR3 reads TGTGCCAGTAGTAGGGGAGAGCGGGGTTCCTACGAGCAGTACTTC. The full variable domain, rest sourced from reference TRBV19 and TRBJ2-7, is DGGITQSPKYLFRKEGQNVTLSCEQNLNHDAMYWYRQDPGQGLRLIYYSQIVNDFQKGDIAEGYSVSREKKESFPLTVTSAQKNPTAFYLCASSRGERGSYEQYFGPGTRLTVT.

As concerns this clonotype: This may arise from a read error, as a much more abundant clone is one base away. The genes are TRBV9 and TRBJ2-1; no reliable D call. The germline V gene has CDR1 SGDLS and CDR2 YYNGEE. The CDR3 is 16 residues long. Here the CDR3 DNA reads TGTGCCGGCAGCGTAGATTACTCTTTCTCCTACAATGAGCAGTTCTTC. The encoded protein is CAGSVDYSFSYNEQFF. Drawing the rest from reference TRBV9 and TRBJ2-1, the complete variable domain is DSGVTQTPKHLITATGQRVTLRCSPRSGDLSVYWYQQSLDQGLQFLIQYYNGEERAKGNILERFSAQQFPDLHSELNLSSLELGDSALYFCAGSVDYSFSYNEQFFGPGTRLTVL.

This clonotype occurred many times. The rearrangement uses TRBV7-6 and TRBJ1-2, with TRBD1 matching 7 bases. Germline CDR1 and CDR2: SGHVS and FNYEAQ. V lost 1 base to trimming and J lost 7 bases; unmatched junction nucleotides: 9. The CDR3 has 15 amino acids. CDR3 sequence: CASSLGGGSLSGYTF. The CDR3 bases are TGTGCCAGCAGCTTAGGAGGGGGCTCCTTGAGTGGCTACACCTTC.

A word on this clonotype: A much larger clone is a single base away; this may be a read error. The rearrangement joins TRBV5-1 to TRBJ2-3; no reliable D call. The CDR3 extends over 14 amino acids. CDR1 and CDR2 from the germline V gene are SGHRS and YFSETQ. Here the CDR3 reads CVSTPLFPTDTQYF. As DNA, the CDR3 is TGCGTCAGCACCCCCCTTTTCCCCACAGATACGCAGTATTTT.

The chain carries TRBV4-2 and TRBJ2-1; D could derive from TRBD1 or TRBD2 (5 bases each). The CDR3 loop spans 17 amino acids. Germline CDR1 and CDR2: LGHNA and YNFKEQ. The ends were cut back, 4 bases at V and 0 bases at J, with 16 bases in the middle. In DNA form, the CDR3 reads TGTGCCAGCAGCCCCTCCTTTGCAGGGAGCTCCTACAATGAGCAGTTCTTC. It encodes CASSPSFAGSSYNEQFF.

This clonotype was detected only a few times. The CDR3 DNA reads TGTGCCAGCAGCGGGGGGTCTCACAATGAGCAGTTCTTC. This encodes CASSGGSHNEQFF. The gene calls are TRBV11-3 and TRBJ2-1, with D possibly being TRBD2 (6 bases). This CDR3 region has 13 residues. V was trimmed by 5 bases and J by 5 bases, leaving 10 bases between them. Per germline, CDR1 SGHNT and CDR2 YENEEA.

The J gene is TRBJ2-5, the V gene TRBV9, with D perhaps matching TRBD2 (6 bases). The CDR3 runs 14 residues. The V end lost 4 bases, the J end lost 0 bases, and 10 bases lay between the germline ends. Germline assignment: CDR1 SGDLS and CDR2 YYNGEE. In nucleotides, the CDR3 is TGTGCCAGCAGCACTCGGGACTACCAAGAGACCCAGTACTTC. This gives the protein CASSTRDYQETQYF.

This clonotype was detected ten times or more. The rearrangement joins TRBV12-3 or TRBV12-4 to TRBJ1-5, with TRBD1 identical over 8 bases. V was pared by 4 bases and J by 7 bases, with 6 bases of the junction left unmatched. This CDR3 spans 14 amino acids. The CDR3 sequence: CASSSQTGDQPQHF. CDR3 nucleotides: TGTGCCAGCAGTTCGCAGACAGGGGACCAGCCCCAGCATTTT.

This clonotype has at least ten counts. The chain carries TRBV5-1 and TRBJ2-3, with D perhaps matching TRBD2 (5 bases). CDR1 is SGHRS, CDR2 YFSETQ, per germline. Trimming stripped 4 bases from V and 4 bases from J, with 16 bases between. The CDR3 has 15 amino acids. CDR3 bases: TGCGCCAGCAGCCTGCCTTCTCCCGGGGCAGATACGCAGTATTTT. Translated: CASSLPSPGADTQYF.

This clonotype occurred many times. This sequence joins TRBV2 and TRBJ1-1, with TRBD1 matching over 10 bases. The germline gives CDR1 SNHLY, CDR2 FYNNEI. Unmatched junction bases numbered 10, after V lost 8 bases and J lost 4 bases. The CDR3 totals 15 residues. The CDR3 loop is CASVKTGTGATEAFF. The CDR3 DNA reads TGTGCCAGCGTCAAAACCGGGACAGGGGCCACTGAAGCTTTCTTT.

This clonotype was observed at least ten times. This chain joins TRBV5-1 and TRBJ2-2, with 11 nucleotides matching TRBD1. CDR1 and CDR2 (germline): SGHRS, YFSETQ. CDR3 length: 15 residues. Germline trimming cut 6 bases from V and 3 bases from J; bases unmatched to any gene: 4. The CDR3 protein is CASTRTGGDTGELFF. DNA for the CDR3: TGCGCCAGCACCAGGACAGGGGGCGACACCGGGGAGCTGTTTTTT.

This clonotype occurred many times. The chain employs TRBV12-3 or TRBV12-4 and TRBJ1-6, with 9 bases matching TRBD1. The CDR3 loop spans 15 amino acids. Trimming cost V 6 bases and J 6 bases; bases outside gene matches: 6. CDR3 loop: CASRLGTGTNSPLHF. DNA of the CDR3: TGTGCCAGCAGACTAGGGACAGGGACTAATTCACCCCTCCACTTT.

This clonotype was seen repeatedly, ten times or more. The chain carries TRBV5-1 and TRBJ2-1; either TRBD1 or TRBD2 may supply D (5 bases each). There are 15 residues in the CDR3. In germline, CDR1 is SGHRS, CDR2 YFSETQ. Trimming cost V 0 bases and J 0 bases, with 7 bases left between them. CDR3 sequence (DNA): TGCGCCAGCAGCTTGGAGGGGAGCTCCTACAATGAGCAGTTCTTC. Amino acid sequence: CASSLEGSSYNEQFF. Based on the CDR3 plus reference TRBV5-1 and TRBJ2-1, the full variable domain is KAGVTQTPRYLIKTRGQQVTLSCSPISGHRSVSWYQQTPGQGLQFLFEYFSETQRNKGNFPGRFSGRQFSNSRSEMNVSTLELGDSALYLCASSLEGSSYNEQFFGPGTRLTVL.

This clonotype has ten or more counts. The V call is TRBV7-8, the J call TRBJ1-2; maybe TRBD1 (6 bases). The CDR3 sequence is 14 residues long. The V end was cut by 4 bases, the J end by 1 base, with 10 bases between. From germline, CDR1 is SGHVS and CDR2 FQNEAQ. CDR3 sequence reads: CASSSGTNNYGYTF. The CDR3 region has the DNA TGTGCCAGCAGCTCCGGGACAAATAACTATGGCTACACCTTC.

This clonotype was picked up many times. This chain's CDR3 is CASSFNRNPDTQYF. DNA of the CDR3: TGCGCCAGCAGCTTTAACAGGAACCCAGATACGCAGTATTTT. This chain connects TRBV5-1 to TRBJ2-3; weak D call: TRBD1 (5 bases). Between the trimmed V and J ends, which lost 2 bases and 4 bases, there was a span of 11 bases. This CDR3 spans 14 amino acids. Germline-derived CDR1 and CDR2 are SGHRS and YFSETQ.

This clonotype was observed a few times. V usage is TRBV7-2 and J usage is TRBJ1-1, with D perhaps TRBD1 (5 bases). CDR3 length: 15 amino acids. With 7 bases removed from V and 1 base from J, the gap between germline ends came to 16 bases. The germline V gene has CDR1 SGHTA and CDR2 FQGNSA. The CDR3 is CASTVSGATNTEAFF. In DNA form, the CDR3 reads TGTGCCAGCACGGTCTCCGGGGCAACGAACACTGAAGCTTTCTTT.

This clonotype was recorded many times. The chain joins TRBV4-1 to TRBJ2-5; D might be TRBD1 or TRBD2, each matching 7 bases. Germline V CDR1 and CDR2: MGHRA, YSYEKL. Trimming took 5 bases from V and 4 from J, leaving 17 bases between them. The CDR3 contains 15 residues. The CDR3 reads CASSYGRGLGETQYF. The CDR3, as DNA: TGCGCCAGCAGCTATGGGAGGGGGCTGGGAGAGACCCAGTACTTC.

This clonotype was observed many times. The chain carries TRBV5-1 and TRBJ2-3; D is undetermined. This CDR3 has 15 amino acids. CDR1 and CDR2 from the germline V gene are SGHRS and YFSETQ. With 0 bases removed from V and 0 bases from J, the gap between germline ends came to 8 bases. The CDR3 sequence: CASSLEGRSTDTQYF. CDR3 nucleotides: TGCGCCAGCAGCTTGGAAGGGCGGAGCACAGATACGCAGTATTTT.

A word on this clonotype: A much larger clone lies one base from this, so it may be a read error. The chain is built from TRBV19 and TRBJ1-2, with TRBD1 as a possible D gene (5 bases). The CDR3 has 12 amino acids. V gave up 10 bases and J gave up 10 bases, with 19 bases separating them. The V gene's germline CDR1 is LNHDA and CDR2 SQIVND (reference sequence). CDR3 nucleotide sequence: TGTGCCAAACGGAGGCAGGGAGATGACTACACCTTC. It is translated as CAKRRQGDDYTF.